This T cell receptor beta chain was captured by sequencing in a study of blood T cell repertoires in COVID-19. In the study's own analysis: By means of reference gene primer amplification, nucleated cell counts were estimated. Clones were sequenced by immunoSEQ multiplex PCR, and TCRdb holds only the in-frame ones, with some missing. That table supplies the V and J calls and clone size; D and trimming were determined from the DNA. The table shows about 230,000 clones, with around four fifths occurring only once. Looked up from germline, CDR1 is SGHTA and CDR2 is FQGTGA. The CDR3 is made up of 15 amino acids. The V end was cut by 3 bases, the J end by 3 bases, with 9 bases between.

The sequence derives from a woman older than 75 with active or convalescent COVID-19. The sequenced material came from peripheral blood. The genes are TRBV7-3 and TRBJ2-6, with D unresolved. The CDR3 sequence: CASSFQVRGANVLTF. The CDR3 DNA sequence: TGTGCCAGCAGCTTCCAGGTTCGTGGGGCCAACGTCCTGACTTTC.